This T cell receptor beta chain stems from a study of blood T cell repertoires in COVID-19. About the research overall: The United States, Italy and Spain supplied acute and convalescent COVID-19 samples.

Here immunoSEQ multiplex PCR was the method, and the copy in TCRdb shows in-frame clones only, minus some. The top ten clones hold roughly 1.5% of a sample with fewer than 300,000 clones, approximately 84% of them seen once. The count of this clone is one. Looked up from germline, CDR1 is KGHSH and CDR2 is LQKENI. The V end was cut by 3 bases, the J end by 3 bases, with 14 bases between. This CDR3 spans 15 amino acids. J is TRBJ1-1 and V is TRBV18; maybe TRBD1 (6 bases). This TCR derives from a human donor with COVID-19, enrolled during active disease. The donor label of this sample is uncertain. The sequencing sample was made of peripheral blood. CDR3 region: CASSPLTGLDTEAFF. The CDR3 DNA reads TGTGCCAGCTCACCTCTGACAGGACTGGACACTGAAGCTTTCTTT. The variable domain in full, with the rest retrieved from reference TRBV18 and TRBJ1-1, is NAGVMQNPRHLVRRRGQEARLRCSPMKGHSHVYWYRQLPEEGLKFMVYLQKENIIDESGMPKERFSAEFPKEGPSILRIQQVVRGDSAAYFCASSPLTGLDTEAFFGQGTRLTVV.